A selection of T cell receptor beta chains follows, all from one sample in a study of blood T cell repertoires in COVID-19. Measured with immunoSEQ multiplex PCR; TCRdb has only the in-frame clones, and not every one. Of 140,000 to 150,000 clones in the sample, roughly 86% were seen once. The sample consisted of peripheral blood. Receptor source: a human donor in a cohort sampled during active COVID-19. CDR3s include the opening cysteine and the closing phenylalanine or tryptophan. The order of the fields is J gene, D gene, clone size, V gene, CDR3 protein, CDR3 DNA. The D gene is left open where the match is weak. Part of the rows lack a size; the others show once, few, many or a class for expanded clones.

>TRBJ1-4|TRBD1|-|TRBV4-1
CASSGQANNEKLFF
TGCGCCAGCAGCGGACAGGCCAATAATGAAAAACTGTTTTTT
>TRBJ2-7|-|-|TRBV5-1
CASSFQAAGSSYEQYF
TGCGCCAGCAGCTTTCAGGCCGCGGGGAGCTCATACGAGCAGTACTTC
>TRBJ1-4|TRBD1|-|TRBV18
CASSPIRDSSNEKLFF
TGTGCCAGCTCACCAATCCGGGACAGCTCAAATGAAAAACTGTTTTTT
>TRBJ1-6|-|-|TRBV28
CASSWIARDNSPLHF
TGTGCCAGCAGTTGGATTGCGAGGGATAATTCACCCCTCCACTTT
>TRBJ2-5|TRBD1|-|TRBV5-1
CASSLGGQAQETQYF
TGCGCCAGCAGCTTGGGGGGACAGGCCCAAGAGACCCAGTACTTC
>TRBJ2-3|-|-|TRBV7-3
CASSPDWSVDTQYF
TGTGCCAGCAGCCCCGACTGGTCCGTAGATACGCAGTATTTT
>TRBJ2-5|-|-|TRBV5-4
CASSLRTPYQETQYF
TGTGCCAGCAGCCTCCGGACTCCGTACCAAGAGACCCAGTACTTC
>TRBJ2-7|TRBD1|-|TRBV6-5
CASSRTGKDEQYF
TGTGCCAGCAGCAGGACAGGGAAGGACGAGCAGTACTTC
>TRBJ2-4|-|-|TRBV10-2
CASSDGGYRVKNIQYF
TGCGCCAGCAGTGATGGGGGGTATCGAGTAAAAAACATTCAGTACTTC
>TRBJ1-5|-|-|TRBV6-2/TRBV6-3
CASSPQLEPQHF
TGTGCCAGCAGCCCACAGCTCGAGCCCCAGCATTTT
>TRBJ2-5|-|-|TRBV5-5
CASSLGANQETQYF
TGTGCCAGCAGCTTGGGGGCGAACCAAGAGACCCAGTACTTC
>TRBJ2-7|TRBD2|-|TRBV19
CASSPRTSFNEQYF
TGTGCCAGTAGTCCGAGGACTAGCTTCAACGAGCAGTACTTC
>TRBJ1-2|TRBD1|-|TRBV6-6
CASSQGANYGYTF
TGTGCCAGCAGCCAGGGGGCGAACTATGGCTACACCTTC
>TRBJ2-3|-|-|TRBV5-1
CASSRLRQGSTDTQYF
TGCGCCAGCAGTAGGCTCAGGCAGGGTAGCACAGATACGCAGTATTTT
>TRBJ1-6|TRBD1|-|TRBV7-9
CASSLDRGNNSPLHF
TGTGCCAGCAGCTTAGACAGGGGAAACAATTCACCCCTCCACTTT
>TRBJ1-1|-|-|TRBV11-2
CASSLEARINTEAFF
TGTGCCAGCAGCTTAGAGGCCAGGATTAACACTGAAGCTTTCTTT
>TRBJ2-7|-|once|TRBV19
CASSAGSSYEQYF
TGTGCCAGTTCGGCGGGAAGCTCCTACGAGCAGTACTTC
>TRBJ2-5|-|-|TRBV4-3
CASSQGVGPLAGETQYF
TGCGCCAGCAGCCAAGGCGTTGGACCACTGGCGGGAGAGACCCAGTACTTC
>TRBJ1-2|-|few|TRBV28
CASSFMGRYYGYTF
TGTGCCAGCAGTTTTATGGGGCGATACTATGGCTACACCTTC
>TRBJ2-3|TRBD2|-|TRBV7-3
CASSHTGLAGGDIHTQYF
TGTGCCAGCAGCCACACGGGACTAGCGGGAGGGGACATTCATACGCAGTATTTT
>TRBJ2-6|-|-|TRBV19
CASREVGANVLTF
TGTGCCAGTAGGGAGGTTGGGGCCAACGTCCTGACTTTC
>TRBJ2-3|TRBD2|-|TRBV30
CAWSLSGDTQYF
TGTGCCTGGAGTCTTAGCGGGGATACGCAGTATTTT
>TRBJ2-5|TRBD1|-|TRBV28
CASKGSDRAQETQYF
TGTGCCAGCAAAGGCTCCGACAGGGCTCAAGAGACCCAGTACTTC
>TRBJ1-1|-|-|TRBV18
CASSSNPAGAEAFF
TGTGCCAGCTCATCAAACCCGGCGGGGGCTGAAGCTTTCTTT
>TRBJ2-3|TRBD1|once|TRBV6-1
CASSERQGSTDTQYF
TGTGCCAGCAGTGAGCGACAGGGTAGCACAGATACGCAGTATTTT
>TRBJ2-1|-|-|TRBV7-2
CASSLGGLRSYNEQFF
TGTGCCAGCAGCTTAGGCGGCTTGAGGTCCTACAATGAGCAGTTCTTC
>TRBJ2-3|TRBD1|few|TRBV5-1
CASSLADRDRDTQYF
TGCGCCAGCAGCTTGGCCGACAGGGACAGAGATACGCAGTATTTT
>TRBJ2-5|-|once|TRBV6-5
CASNRAGETQYF
TGTGCCAGCAACAGGGCTGGGGAGACCCAGTACTTC
>TRBJ2-3|TRBD1|-|TRBV4-1
CASSLPGQGNTDTQYF
TGCGCCAGCAGCCTACCGGGACAGGGGAACACAGATACGCAGTATTTT
>TRBJ1-5|TRBD1|-|TRBV18
CASSPPGQANQPQHF
TGTGCCAGCTCACCCCCAGGACAGGCGAATCAGCCCCAGCATTTT
>TRBJ2-3|-|-|TRBV2
CASSGRLGADHFTDTQYF
TGTGCCAGCAGTGGGAGGTTGGGAGCGGACCACTTCACAGATACGCAGTATTTT
>TRBJ2-7|TRBD1|-|TRBV28
CASRTGGGYEQYF
TGTGCCAGCAGGACAGGGGGCGGATACGAGCAGTACTTC